Presented here are 25 T cell receptor beta chains from one specimen sequenced in a study of T cell repertoires in cytomegalovirus infection (dated by TCRdb to about 2019). Instrument on record: Illumina HiSeq 1500. TCRdb itself trimmed the public reads at Q25 with fastp, ran MiXCR and retained productive beta chains. CDR3 protein sequences are deduplicated, and each keeps its most common genes and DNA. A total of around 310,000 distinct CDR3 sequences appear in this sample, 15% to 20% of them only once. The ten largest clones take up about 12% of the sample. The sequencing input was PBMCs. Receptor source: a human donor in good health (CMV status not recorded). Some clones in this sample may be carry-over from other donors' samples.

The rearrangement joins TRBV5-1 to TRBJ1-6; no definite D call. CDR1 and CDR2 (germline): SGHRS, YFSETQ. This CDR3 spans 14 amino acids. V lost 0 bases and J lost 10, with 11 bases in between. CDR3 nucleotide sequence: TGCGCCAGCAGCTTGGACAGCGGGGAGTCACCCCTCCACTTT. This translates into CASSLDSGESPLHF.

This clonotype was recorded many times. The genes are TRBV6-1 and TRBJ1-5, with 12 bases fitting TRBD1. The CDR3 contains 18 residues. Germline CDR1 is MNHNS and CDR2 is SASEGT. The J segment lost 2 bases and the V segment lost 8 bases, leaving 13 bases of the junction unmatched. CDR3 sequence: CASVETGTGGNRNQPQHF. Written as DNA, the CDR3 is TGTGCCAGCGTCGAAACAGGGACAGGGGGCAATCGCAATCAGCCCCAGCATTTT.

This clonotype was observed many times. The rearrangement links TRBV7-2 to TRBJ2-5; 12 bases are a match to TRBD1. Germline values: CDR1 SGHTA, CDR2 FQGNSA. V was clipped by 6 bases and J by 9 bases; unmatched bases: 11. The CDR3 is made up of 15 amino acids. CDR3 nucleotides: TGTGCCAGCAGTCGGGGGACAGGGGGCTCCCGAGCCCAGTACTTC. Translating gives CASSRGTGGSRAQYF.

This clonotype came up a few times. The DNA of the CDR3 is TGCAGTGCTCAACCGGGACCCTCCTCACTTTCCTACGAGCAGTACTTC. As protein: CSAQPGPSSLSYEQYF. The chain couples TRBV20-1 to TRBJ2-7; D assignment may be TRBD1 or TRBD2 (5 bases each). Germline-derived CDR1 and CDR2 are DFQATT and SNEGSKA (reference sequence). Trimming stripped 5 bases from V and 1 base from J, with 21 bases between. The CDR3 runs 16 residues.

The sample holds many counts of this clonotype. The CDR3 DNA follows: TGCGCCAGCAGCTTGGGGTCGAGGTATCAACAGACCCAGTACTTC. Translating gives CASSLGSRYQQTQYF. The chain employs TRBV5-1 and TRBJ2-5; D gene unclear. Germline CDR1 and CDR2: SGHRS and YFSETQ. This CDR3 comprises 15 residues. V lost 0 bases, J lost 6 bases, and 15 bases lay in between.

J is TRBJ2-5 and V is TRBV7-2; no firm D call. Germline assignment: CDR1 SGHTA and CDR2 FQGNSA. CDR3 size: 13 residues. V gave up 5 bases and J gave up 5 bases, with 12 bases separating them. CDR3 in amino acids: CASSKLSLETQYF. Written as DNA, the CDR3 is TGTGCCAGCAGCAAACTTAGTTTGGAGACCCAGTACTTC.

This clonotype was seen repeatedly, ten times or more. V and J are TRBV7-8 and TRBJ2-5, with D maybe TRBD2 (7 bases). Germline assignment: CDR1 SGHVS and CDR2 FQNEAQ. The CDR3 has 17 amino acids. Trimming removed 5 bases at V and 5 bases at J, with 24 bases between. The CDR3 here is CASSARTRGGTGETQYF. DNA for the CDR3: TGTGCCAGCAGCGCCCGAACCCGCGGGGGAACAGGGGAGACCCAGTACTTC.

This clonotype was seen more than once but under ten times. The chain is built from TRBV27 and TRBJ1-1, with 7 bases matching TRBD1. V gave up 10 bases and J gave up 0 bases; unmatched junction bases: 11. CDR3 size: 15 residues. The germline V gene has CDR1 MNHEY and CDR2 SMNVEV (reference sequence). DNA of the CDR3: TGTGCCACCAGGACCTCGGGACAGATGAACACTGAAGCTTTCTTT. Its translation: CATRTSGQMNTEAFF.

The rearrangement uses TRBV7-9 and TRBJ1-4; D gene uncertain. This CDR3 has 14 amino acids. With 5 bases removed from V and 8 bases from J, the gap between germline ends came to 15 bases. Germline loops: CDR1 SEHNR, CDR2 FQNEAQ (reference sequence). CDR3 in DNA: TGTGCCAGCAGCCCTCGGGCAGGCGTGGAAAAACTGTTTTTT. It is translated as CASSPRAGVEKLFF.

A few counts support this clonotype. CDR3 in amino acids: CASKGGGNTGELFF. The CDR3 coding sequence is TGTGCCAGCAAGGGCGGGGGAAACACCGGGGAGCTGTTTTTT. The chain combines TRBV2 with TRBJ2-2, with 7 positions matching TRBD2. CDR1 is SNHLY and CDR2 is FYNNEI in the germline V gene. V gave up 7 bases and J gave up 2 bases; unmatched junction bases: 4. The CDR3 has 14 residues.

This clonotype was seen repeatedly, ten times or more. V and J are TRBV7-2 and TRBJ2-2; no firm D call. This CDR3 contains 15 residues. CDR1 SGHTA and CDR2 FQGNSA come from the germline V gene. The ends were cut back, 5 bases at V and 1 base at J, with 11 bases in the middle. The chain's CDR3 is CASSAGWVNTGELFF. The CDR3 nucleotides are TGTGCCAGCAGCGCTGGTTGGGTGAACACCGGGGAGCTGTTTTTT.

The chain employs TRBV6-1 and TRBJ2-1, with TRBD2 matching 11 bases. This CDR3 is built from 17 residues. Germline lookup yields CDR1 MNHNS and CDR2 SASEGT. Trimming removed 7 bases from V and 4 bases from J; junction bases left unmatched: 12. The DNA for the CDR3 is TGTGCCAGCATCCGAACGGGTGTAGCGGGGGGGTACAATGAGCAGTTCTTC. Residues: CASIRTGVAGGYNEQFF.

This sequence joins TRBV4-3 and TRBJ2-3; no reliable D call. Trimming cost V 1 base and J 5 bases, with 7 bases left between them. The CDR3 is made up of 13 amino acids. Germline V gene data show CDR1 as LGHNA and CDR2 as YSLEER. CDR3 coding DNA: TGCGCCAGCAGCCAAGTATGGGGAGATACGCAGTATTTT. This codes for CASSQVWGDTQYF.

This clonotype has more than one count but fewer than ten. V and J are TRBV29-1 and TRBJ1-1; 10 bases are a match to TRBD1. Losses at the gene ends were 2 bases for V and 8 bases for J; bases not matched to a gene: 5. This CDR3 has 13 amino acids. The germline gives CDR1 SQVTM, CDR2 ANQGSEA. CDR3 protein: CSVERQGAGEAFF. Here the CDR3 DNA reads TGCAGCGTTGAACGACAGGGGGCCGGGGAAGCTTTCTTT.

Only a few counts were recorded for this clonotype. The rearrangement links TRBV28 to TRBJ1-4; no reliable D call. The CDR3 is 16 amino acids. Germline V gives CDR1 MDHEN, CDR2 SYDVKM. V dropped 2 bases and J dropped 0 bases, with 10 bases sitting between them. CDR3 nucleotides: TGTGCCAGCAGTTTAGTCCCGGCGGCAACTAATGAAAAACTGTTTTTT. Translated, it gives CASSLVPAATNEKLFF.

This clonotype was seen at least ten times. The gene calls are TRBV6-1 and TRBJ2-5; 11 positions match TRBD2. CDR3 size: 16 residues. The V and J ends lost 1 base and 0 bases, in that order; junction bases with no gene match: 1. The germline V gene encodes CDR1 MNHNS and CDR2 SASEGT. In DNA form, the CDR3 reads TGTGCCAGCAGTGAAGGACTAGCGGGGTACCAAGAGACCCAGTACTTC. Its protein is CASSEGLAGYQETQYF.

The chain employs TRBV6-2 or TRBV6-3 and TRBJ1-5, with D perhaps matching TRBD1 (5 bases). V was cut by 7 bases and J by 2 bases, with 15 bases left in between. Germline V gives CDR1 MNHEY, CDR2 SVGEGT. The CDR3 is 15 residues long. CDR3 nucleotides: TGTGCCAGCAAAGACGGGGGGGGGGGCAATCAGCCCCAGCATTTT. Encoded protein: CASKDGGGGNQPQHF.

The rearrangement uses TRBV7-9 and TRBJ2-2; the D is unclear. This CDR3 contains 14 residues. Trimming removed 2 bases from V and 6 bases from J, with 10 bases in between. The V gene's germline CDR1 is SEHNR and CDR2 FQNEAQ (reference sequence). CDR3 amino acids: CASSLYVGPGELFF. Written as DNA, the CDR3 is TGTGCCAGCAGCTTATATGTAGGTCCCGGGGAGCTGTTTTTT.

This clonotype was observed many times. The V and J genes are TRBV12-3 or TRBV12-4 and TRBJ2-4; 9 bases align to TRBD1. After removal of 2 bases from V and 0 bases from J, the junction contained 5 bases not matched to a gene. The CDR3 runs to 17 residues. Here the CDR3 DNA reads TGTGCCAGCAGTTTAAGGGGACAGGGAGTAGCCAAAAACATTCAGTACTTC. Encoded protein: CASSLRGQGVAKNIQYF.

This clonotype was recorded many times. The chain combines TRBV6-5 with TRBJ2-1, with D possibly TRBD2 on 6 matching bases. This CDR3 contains 17 residues. Germline CDR1 reads MNHEY; CDR2 reads SVGAGI. Trimming took off 0 bases at V and 6 bases at J, with 18 bases between the two ends. The CDR3 is CASSYSGGTGSLNEQFF. The CDR3 DNA follows: TGTGCCAGCAGTTACTCGGGAGGTACAGGAAGCCTCAATGAGCAGTTCTTC.

V and J are TRBV20-1 and TRBJ2-4, with a possible D match to TRBD2 (6 bases). Trimming removed 4 bases from V and 8 bases from J, with 21 bases in between. Germline V lookup: CDR1 DFQATT, CDR2 SNEGSKA (reference sequence). This CDR3 spans 15 amino acids. For the CDR3, the DNA is TGCAGTGCTATGGGAGGTGGCCGCTATCGGGACATTCAGTACTTC. It yields the protein CSAMGGGRYRDIQYF.

There are many counts of this clonotype. This sequence joins TRBV7-2 and TRBJ2-2, with 13 bases identical to TRBD2. Germline V gene lookup returns CDR1 SGHTA and CDR2 FQGNSA. V lost 5 bases and J lost 6; bases outside the gene matches: 3. This CDR3 is built from 15 residues. CDR3 DNA: TGTGCCAGCAGCCCGACTAGCGGGGGGCCCGGGGAGCTGTTTTTT. Amino acid sequence: CASSPTSGGPGELFF.

This clonotype showed up many times. The chain carries TRBV7-2 and TRBJ2-1; D is perhaps TRBD2 (7 bases). There are 20 residues in the CDR3. Deletions cut 5 bases from V and 3 bases from J, with 29 bases between. Germline-derived CDR1 and CDR2 are SGHTA and FQGNSA. The CDR3: CASSEPRVAGAPGVYNEQFF. The CDR3 DNA follows: TGTGCCAGCAGCGAACCACGGGTCGCGGGGGCCCCCGGGGTCTACAATGAGCAGTTCTTC. Full variable domain (outside the CDR3, taken from reference TRBV7-2 and TRBJ2-1): GAGVSQSPSNKVTEKGKDVELRCDPISGHTALYWYRQSLGQGLEFLIYFQGNSAPDKSGLPSDRFSAERTGGSVSTLTIQRTQQEDSAVYLCASSEPRVAGAPGVYNEQFFGPGTRLTVL.

The V gene is TRBV3-1, the J gene TRBJ2-1, with D maybe TRBD2 (5 bases). V lost 0 bases and J 6 bases, leaving 15 bases between the germline ends. This CDR3 has 16 residues. Germline CDR1 and CDR2: LGHDT and YNNKEL (reference sequence). CDR3 coding DNA: TGTGCCAGCAGCCAAGATCCCAGCGGAACCATCAATGAGCAGTTCTTC. Residues: CASSQDPSGTINEQFF.

This clonotype was seen many times. The chain has TRBV7-6 and TRBJ1-4; no clear D. The V end was cut by 5 bases, the J end by 8 bases, with 18 bases between. The CDR3 totals 15 residues. Germline V CDR1 and CDR2: SGHVS, FNYEAQ. CDR3 protein: CASSPSSGAGEKLFF. DNA of the CDR3: TGTGCCAGCAGCCCGTCCAGTGGCGCGGGGGAAAAACTGTTTTTT.